These 30 T cell receptor beta chains were all obtained from the same sample, sequenced in a study of OX40 agonist ivuxolimab in advanced cancers. Sequencing was performed with immunoSEQ multiplex PCR; in TCRdb, only in-frame clones are kept and a portion is missing. Found here are 70,000 to 95,000 clones, roughly 91% of them singletons; the top ten hold more than 0.6%. This material consisted of CD4+ or CD8+ T cells sorted from blood, taken in a trial of the OX40 agonist ivuxolimab. Receptors originate from an adult with an advanced solid tumor such as melanoma, head and neck, liver or kidney cancer.

This clone was counted between two and nine times. V is TRBV5-6 and J is TRBJ2-5, with unresolved D. V lost 4 bases to trimming and J lost 5 bases, with 15 bases between them. The V gene's germline CDR1 is SGHDT and CDR2 YYEEEE. This CDR3 region has 14 residues. DNA of the CDR3: TGTGCCAGCAGCGCAGGATATCAAGGGGAGACCCAGTACTTC. It codes for CASSAGYQGETQYF.

The chain couples TRBV18 to TRBJ2-5; 11 positions agree with TRBD2. Germline V lookup: CDR1 KGHSH, CDR2 LQKENI. The trim removed 3 bases at V and 5 bases at J, leaving 2 bases unmatched. This CDR3 is 14 amino acids long. The chain's CDR3 is CASSPSSGGETQYF. The DNA for the CDR3 is TGTGCCAGCTCACCCTCTAGCGGGGGGGAGACCCAGTACTTC.

This sequence joins TRBV5-1 and TRBJ2-3, with D perhaps TRBD2 (6 bases). This CDR3 has 15 amino acids. Germline V gene data show CDR1 as SGHRS and CDR2 as YFSETQ. Between the trimmed V and J ends, which lost 4 bases and 0 bases, there was a span of 12 bases. CDR3 in DNA: TGCGCCAGCAGCGGGCTGGAGGGGAGCACAGATACGCAGTATTTT. It specifies CASSGLEGSTDTQYF.

The chain uses TRBV18 and TRBJ2-7; D may be TRBD2 (6 bases). Germline CDR1 reads KGHSH; CDR2 reads LQKENI. The CDR3 covers 16 residues. The V end was cut by 3 bases, the J end by 1 base, with 16 bases between. CDR3 bases: TGTGCCAGCTCACCGAGCCGACTAGGAAGTTCCTACGAGCAGTACTTC. Protein sequence: CASSPSRLGSSYEQYF.

V gene TRBV7-2 combines with J gene TRBJ2-4; TRBD2 aligns across 10 bases. From germline, CDR1 is SGHTA and CDR2 FQGNSA. V lost 0 bases and J lost 4; bases outside the gene matches: 9. This CDR3 is built from 18 residues. CDR3 in amino acids: CASSLAGAGGANKNIQYF. In nucleotides, the CDR3 is TGTGCCAGCAGCTTAGCGGGAGCGGGAGGGGCGAATAAAAACATTCAGTACTTC.

The chain couples TRBV7-3 to TRBJ1-5, with a weak D call TRBD1 (5 bases). The CDR3 sequence is 21 residues long. CDR1 is SGHTA and CDR2 is FQGTGA in the germline V gene. V was shortened by 1 base and J by 0 bases, with 25 bases between the two germline ends. The CDR3 sequence: CASSLILIESGAPNSNQPQHF. The DNA for the CDR3 is TGTGCCAGCAGCTTAATCCTTATTGAGAGCGGGGCTCCGAATAGCAATCAGCCCCAGCATTTT.

The genes are TRBV6-1 and TRBJ1-4; TRBD1 agrees at 7 bases. J was trimmed by 0 bases and V by 5 bases; bases with no gene match: 3. In germline, CDR1 is MNHNS, CDR2 SASEGT. The length of the CDR3 is 15 residues. As DNA, the CDR3 is TGTGCCAGCAGTAAGGGACAGTCAACTAATGAAAAACTGTTTTTT. Translated: CASSKGQSTNEKLFF.

The rearrangement links TRBV27 to TRBJ2-3; TRBD2 matches 11 bases. This CDR3 is 14 amino acids long. V was clipped by 5 bases and J by 8 bases; unmatched bases: 6. From germline, CDR1 is MNHEY and CDR2 SMNVEV (reference sequence). This chain's CDR3 is CASSQGLAERTQYF. DNA for the CDR3: TGTGCCAGCAGTCAGGGACTAGCGGAGCGTACGCAGTATTTT.

The rearrangement links TRBV18 to TRBJ1-4, with TRBD1 as a possible D gene (6 bases). Germline V lookup: CDR1 KGHSH, CDR2 LQKENI. The CDR3 extends over 13 amino acids. Trimming removed 6 bases from V and 7 bases from J, with 12 bases in between. The CDR3 region is CASSAVGGEKLFF. The DNA of the CDR3 is TGTGCCAGCTCCGCGGTAGGGGGTGAAAAACTGTTTTTT.

This clone was observed a few times. This chain joins TRBV29-1 and TRBJ1-1; the D is unclear. The CDR3 consists of 11 residues. Germline V gives CDR1 SQVTM, CDR2 ANQGSEA. V was shortened by 1 base and J by 6 bases, with 6 bases between the two germline ends. The CDR3 reads CSVEGGPEAFF. The CDR3 DNA reads TGCAGCGTTGAAGGAGGTCCTGAAGCTTTCTTT.

The gene calls are TRBV5-1 and TRBJ1-1; the match to TRBD1 covers 7 bases. Germline values: CDR1 SGHRS, CDR2 YFSETQ. The CDR3 runs to 14 residues. Trimming took 4 bases from V and 5 from J; bases not matched to a gene: 8. The CDR3 region has the DNA TGCGCCAGCAGCCCACAGGGGAGCGGAACTGAAGCTTTCTTT. Translated: CASSPQGSGTEAFF.

This chain links TRBV28 with TRBJ2-7; a possible D gene is TRBD2 (6 bases). Deletions cut 6 bases from V and 3 bases from J, with 15 bases between. From germline, CDR1 is MDHEN and CDR2 SYDVKM. This CDR3 spans 14 amino acids. In DNA form, the CDR3 reads TGTGCCAGCAGCCCCCCGGGACTGGTCTACGAGCAGTACTTC. Translated: CASSPPGLVYEQYF. The whole variable domain, filled in from reference TRBV28 and TRBJ2-7, reads DVKVTQSSRYLVKRTGEKVFLECVQDMDHENMFWYRQDPGLGLRLIYFSYDVKMKEKGDIPEGYSVSREKKERFSLILESASTNQTSMYLCASSPPGLVYEQYFGPGTRLTVT.

The V and J genes are TRBV5-5 and TRBJ2-3; D uncertain. The CDR3 consists of 11 residues. The germline CDR1 and CDR2 sequences are SGHKS and YYEKEE (reference sequence). Trimming pared 3 bases from V and 5 bases from J, leaving 4 bases between. CDR3 residues: CASSYGDTQYF. Here the CDR3 DNA reads TGTGCCAGCAGCTACGGAGATACGCAGTATTTT.

As DNA, the CDR3 is TGTGCCAGCCGTCAAGGCAGGGGACCCTACGAGCAGTACTTC. Protein: CASRQGRGPYEQYF. The V and J genes are TRBV6-1 and TRBJ2-7, with D possibly being TRBD1 (6 bases). The germline V and J ends were trimmed by 8 bases and 2 bases, with 16 bases remaining between them. Germline CDR1 reads MNHNS; CDR2 reads SASEGT. The CDR3 extends over 14 amino acids.

The rearrangement joins TRBV9 to TRBJ1-2, with unresolved D. CDR1 is SGDLS and CDR2 is YYNGEE in the germline V gene. Between the trimmed V and J ends, which lost 0 bases and 3 bases, there was a span of 6 bases. The CDR3 loop spans 13 amino acids. CDR3 DNA: TGTGCCAGCAGCGTAGGCAGTTACTATGGCTACACCTTC. The encoded protein is CASSVGSYYGYTF.

The chain joins TRBV19 to TRBJ2-2; D is undetermined. Germline-derived CDR1 and CDR2 are LNHDA and SQIVND (reference sequence). V lost 6 bases, J lost 6 bases, and 8 bases lay in between. This CDR3 has 12 residues. The CDR3 DNA reads TGTGCCAGTAGCCCCCGTGCCGGGGAGCTGTTTTTT. This gives the protein CASSPRAGELFF.

The sample holds one count of this clone. The chain is built from TRBV4-1 and TRBJ1-5; perhaps TRBD1 as D (6 bases). The CDR3 has 14 amino acids. Germline CDR1 reads MGHRA; CDR2 reads YSYEKL. Trimming cost V 4 bases and J 6 bases, with 13 bases left between them. The CDR3 bases are TGCGCCAGCAGCCCCCGACAGGAAAGTCAGCCCCAGCATTTT. It codes for CASSPRQESQPQHF.

The rearrangement joins TRBV7-2 to TRBJ2-5; D is unresolved. This CDR3 is 16 amino acids long. Germline CDR1 reads SGHTA; CDR2 reads FQGNSA. Trimming removed 1 base from V and 2 bases from J, with 14 bases in between. Written as DNA, the CDR3 is TGTGCCAGCAGCTTAGTAGGGCGCGTGCTGCAAGAGACCCAGTACTTC. Translated, it gives CASSLVGRVLQETQYF.

The rearrangement joins TRBV28 to TRBJ1-5, with D maybe TRBD1 (5 bases). Per germline, CDR1 MDHEN and CDR2 SYDVKM. The CDR3 has 18 residues. Between the trimmed V and J ends, which lost 7 bases and 0 bases, there was a span of 22 bases. Here the CDR3 reads CASNMGGTFSHSNQPQHF. The CDR3 nucleotides read TGTGCCAGCAACATGGGAGGGACCTTTTCCCATAGCAATCAGCCCCAGCATTTT.

The V gene is TRBV11-2, the J gene TRBJ1-1, with no clear D. The germline V gene has CDR1 SGHAT and CDR2 FQNNGV. The length of the CDR3 is 14 residues. Deletions cut 3 bases from V and 0 bases from J, with 8 bases between. The CDR3 DNA reads TGTGCCAGCAGCTTGGTCCTCATGAACACTGAAGCTTTCTTT. Translation: CASSLVLMNTEAFF.

The genes are TRBV6-5 and TRBJ1-2, with D uncertain. This CDR3 spans 12 amino acids. Germline CDR1 and CDR2: MNHEY and SVGAGI. V was clipped by 6 bases and J by 8 bases, with 13 bases between them. In DNA, the CDR3 is TGTGCCAGCAGATCCCCACCGCGAGGCTACACCTTC. It encodes CASRSPPRGYTF.

J is TRBJ2-7 and V is TRBV7-9; 11 bases agree with TRBD2. The CDR3 contains 14 residues. The J segment lost 7 bases and the V segment lost 4 bases, leaving 6 bases of the junction unmatched. Germline-derived CDR1 and CDR2 are SEHNR and FQNEAQ (reference sequence). The CDR3 DNA sequence: TGTGCCAGCAGCTCTAGCGGGAGGTATGGTGAGCAGTACTTC. The encoded protein is CASSSSGRYGEQYF.

This chain uses TRBV27 with TRBJ1-5; no clear D gene. The CDR3 runs 12 residues. The germline V and J ends were trimmed by 8 bases and 4 bases, with 9 bases remaining between them. Germline CDR1 MNHEY, CDR2 SMNVEV (reference sequence). The CDR3 bases are TGTGCCAGCCGGGCCAGTAATCAGCCCCAGCATTTT. Its protein is CASRASNQPQHF.

The count of this clone is one. This chain links TRBV5-4 with TRBJ1-2; 10 bases are a match to TRBD1. This CDR3 is built from 14 residues. J gave up 6 bases and V 4 bases, and 6 bases lay outside the gene matches. In germline, CDR1 is SGHNT, CDR2 YYREEE (reference sequence). In nucleotides, the CDR3 is TGTGCCAGCAGCCCAAGGACAGGGGGGCATGGCTACACCTTC. Amino acids: CASSPRTGGHGYTF. The full variable domain, in which reference TRBV5-4 and TRBJ1-2 provide the parts outside the CDR3, is ETGVTQSPTHLIKTRGQQVTLRCSSQSGHNTVSWYQQALGQGPQFIFQYYREEENGRGNFPPRFSGLQFPNYSSELNVNALELDDSALYLCASSPRTGGHGYTFGSGTRLTVV.

The CDR3 here is CASSRGYNREGEQYF. The CDR3 region has the DNA TGTGCCAGCAGCCGGGGTTACAACAGGGAGGGCGAGCAGTACTTC. The V and J genes are TRBV5-6 and TRBJ2-7; D perhaps matches TRBD2 (7 bases). Trimming took 4 bases from V and 6 from J, leaving 20 bases between them. Germline V CDR1 and CDR2: SGHDT, YYEEEE. CDR3 length equals 15 residues.

This sequence joins TRBV7-2 and TRBJ2-3, with 7 bases matching TRBD2. Trimming removed 6 bases from V and 3 bases from J; junction bases left unmatched: 9. The CDR3 extends over 15 amino acids. Germline V gives CDR1 SGHTA, CDR2 FQGNSA. For the CDR3, the DNA is TGTGCCAGCAGACCTAGACTAGCTGTGACAGATACGCAGTATTTT. Protein sequence: CASRPRLAVTDTQYF.

This clone turned up a few times. The V gene is TRBV15, the J gene TRBJ1-6; perhaps TRBD1 as D (6 bases). The CDR3 covers 13 residues. Trimming shortened V by 0 bases and J by 9 bases, and 6 bases separated the two germline ends. CDR1 is LNHNV, CDR2 YYDKDF, per germline (reference sequence). The CDR3 is CATSREQGSPLHF. The CDR3, as DNA: TGTGCCACCAGCAGAGAACAGGGTTCACCCCTCCACTTT. The full variable domain, completed using reference TRBV15 and TRBJ1-6, is DAMVIQNPRYQVTQFGKPVTLSCSQTLNHNVMYWYQQKSSQAPKLLFHYYDKDFNNEADTPDNFQSRRPNTSFCFLDIRSPGLGDTAMYLCATSREQGSPLHFGNGTRLTVT.

On this clone: The sample contains more than one DNA sequence encoding this CDR3. The chain carries TRBV5-1 and TRBJ2-2; D perhaps matches TRBD1 (6 bases). Germline CDR1 is SGHRS and CDR2 is YFSETQ. The CDR3 is 15 residues long. Trimming cost V 5 bases and J 0 bases, with 11 bases left between them. For the CDR3, the DNA is TGCGCCAGCAGTTCGGGACAAGCGAACACCGGGGAGCTGTTTTTT. Its protein is CASSSGQANTGELFF.

V usage is TRBV19 and J usage is TRBJ2-7, with 11 positions matching TRBD2. This CDR3 is 15 amino acids long. Looked up from germline, CDR1 is LNHDA and CDR2 is SQIVND (reference sequence). V lost 3 bases and J lost 2; bases outside the gene matches: 3. The chain's CDR3 is CASSIKTSGTYEQYF. For the CDR3, the DNA is TGTGCCAGTAGTATCAAGACTAGCGGGACCTACGAGCAGTACTTC.

The CDR3 region has the DNA TGTGCCAGCAGTGAAGGCAACACAGATACGCAGTATTTT. As protein: CASSEGNTDTQYF. The rearrangement uses TRBV2 and TRBJ2-3; D gene uncertain. This CDR3 contains 13 residues. Trimming pared 1 base from V and 2 bases from J, leaving 4 bases between. Germline V gives CDR1 SNHLY, CDR2 FYNNEI.